This T cell receptor beta chain emerged from a study of T cell repertoires in cytomegalovirus infection. Overall study: The public TCR beta signatures pointed to both CMV infection and matching HLA type.

TCRdb processed the reads anew with MiXCR; each CDR3 protein has one entry. Altogether some 400,000 distinct CDR3 sequences are present, approximately 31% being singletons, with the ten largest covering approximately 14%. With 7 bases clipped from V and 3 bases from J, the junction kept 3 bases outside the gene matches. Germline CDR1 and CDR2: MNHEY and SVGEGT. The CDR3 covers 14 residues. In the case of this clonotype: Its antigen remains unidentified.

Study conclusions and caveats: Totalled public TCR beta family frequency picked out people who carried CMV plus the relevant HLA. The response measured ex vivo was dominated by TCR beta clonotypes (HLA-C-restricted and CMV-specific).

The TCR sequence derives from a human donor in good health (CMV status not recorded). Some clones in this sample may be carry-over from other donors' samples. Sequencing was done on a sample of PBMCs. The chain has TRBV6-2 or TRBV6-3 and TRBJ1-4, with 9 bases fitting TRBD1. CDR3 amino acids: CASIRTGANEKLFF. DNA for the CDR3: TGTGCCAGCATTAGGACAGGGGCTAATGAAAAACTGTTTTTT.